This T cell receptor (beta chain) was sequenced in a study of T cell repertoires in cytomegalovirus infection. Study summary: Both CMV infection and a matching HLA type were indicated by public TCR beta signatures. The study, taken as a whole, reports: There were HLA-C-restricted CMV-specific TCR beta clonotypes dominating the ex vivo response.

Each CDR3 protein is one row after TCRdb ran MiXCR on the reads. The sample gives around 430,000 distinct CDR3 sequences, more than 40% of which show up once; about 41% is in the top ten. A note on this clonotype: No antigen is known for it.

The CDR3 extends over 16 amino acids. The V gene's germline CDR1 is SGHVS and CDR2 FNYEAQ. Trimming took off 0 bases at V and 1 base at J, with 12 bases between the two ends. V usage is TRBV7-6 and J usage is TRBJ2-5, with a tentative D call TRBD2 (5 bases). Sequenced material: cultured PBMCs, taken from culture after CMV antigen stimulation. This sequence was found in a human donor in good health (CMV status not recorded). Some clones in this sample may be carry-over from other donors' samples. CDR3: CASSLAGGLPQETQYF. The CDR3 region has the DNA TGTGCCAGCAGCTTAGCCGGCGGGCTCCCCCAAGAGACCCAGTACTTC.